The clone carrying this TCR beta chain has just a few counts. This sample was included in a study of shared T cell receptors in the human thymus. This table comes from immunoSEQ multiplex PCR, and its TCRdb copy is limited to in-frame clones, with some not included. The sample consists of hundreds of thousands of clones, over 75% of them appearing once. The CDR3 spans 18 residues. In germline, CDR1 is LGHNA, CDR2 YSLEER. Trimming removed 3 bases at V and 0 bases at J, with 20 bases between. These data also featured in a second study, about human thymus T cells. That work adds: Resections were taken during corrective heart surgery, and the thymus tissue came from these. Highly overlapping thymic repertoires in unrelated individuals were reported by related research.

Input material: thymocytes. The rearrangement uses TRBV4-3 and TRBJ1-1; maybe TRBD1 (5 bases). The TCR originated in a boy under two years old with a congenital heart defect. The CDR3 DNA reads TGCGCCAGCAGCCATGTCCATTCGGGGGACGGAATGAACACTGAAGCTTTCTTT. It is translated as CASSHVHSGDGMNTEAFF.